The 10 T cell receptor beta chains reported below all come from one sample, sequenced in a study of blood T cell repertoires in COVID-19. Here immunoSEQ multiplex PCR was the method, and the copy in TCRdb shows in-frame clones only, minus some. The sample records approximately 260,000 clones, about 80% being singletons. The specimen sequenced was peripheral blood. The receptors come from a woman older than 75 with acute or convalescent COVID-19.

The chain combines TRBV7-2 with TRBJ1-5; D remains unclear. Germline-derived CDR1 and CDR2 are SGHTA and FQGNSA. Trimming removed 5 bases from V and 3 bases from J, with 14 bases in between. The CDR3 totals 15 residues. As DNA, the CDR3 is TGTGCCAGCAGCGTAGATTCCGGGAACAATCAGCCCCAGCATTTT. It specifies CASSVDSGNNQPQHF.

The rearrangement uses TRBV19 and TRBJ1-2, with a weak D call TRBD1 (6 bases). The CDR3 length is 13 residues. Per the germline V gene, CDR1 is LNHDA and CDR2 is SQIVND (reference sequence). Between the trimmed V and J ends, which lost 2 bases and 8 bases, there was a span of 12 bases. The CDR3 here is CASSINRDHGYTF. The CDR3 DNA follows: TGTGCCAGTAGTATAAACAGGGATCACGGCTACACCTTC.

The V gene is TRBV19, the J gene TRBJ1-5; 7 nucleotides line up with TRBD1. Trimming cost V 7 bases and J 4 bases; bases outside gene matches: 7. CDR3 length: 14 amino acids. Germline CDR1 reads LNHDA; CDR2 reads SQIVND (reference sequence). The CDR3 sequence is CASNSGTENQPQHF. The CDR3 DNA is TGTGCCAGTAATTCCGGGACAGAGAATCAGCCCCAGCATTTT.

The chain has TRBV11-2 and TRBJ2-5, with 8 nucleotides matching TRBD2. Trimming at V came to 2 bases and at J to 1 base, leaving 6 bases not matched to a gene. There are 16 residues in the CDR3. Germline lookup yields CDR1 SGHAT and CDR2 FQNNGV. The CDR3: CASSLISGGGQETQYF. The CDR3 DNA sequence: TGTGCCAGCAGCTTAATAAGCGGGGGAGGCCAAGAGACCCAGTACTTC. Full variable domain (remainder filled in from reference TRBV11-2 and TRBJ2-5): EAGVAQSPRYKIIEKRQSVAFWCNPISGHATLYWYQQILGQGPKLLIQFQNNGVVDDSQLPKDRFSAERLKGVDSTLKIQPAKLEDSAVYLCASSLISGGGQETQYFGPGTRLLVL.

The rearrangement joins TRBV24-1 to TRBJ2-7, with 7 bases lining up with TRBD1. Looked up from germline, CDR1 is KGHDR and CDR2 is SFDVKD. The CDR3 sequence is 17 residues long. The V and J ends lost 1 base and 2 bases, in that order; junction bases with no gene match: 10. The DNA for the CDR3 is TGTGCCACCAGTGATTTTGGTACAGGGGAACAACCCTACGAGCAGTACTTC. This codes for CATSDFGTGEQPYEQYF.

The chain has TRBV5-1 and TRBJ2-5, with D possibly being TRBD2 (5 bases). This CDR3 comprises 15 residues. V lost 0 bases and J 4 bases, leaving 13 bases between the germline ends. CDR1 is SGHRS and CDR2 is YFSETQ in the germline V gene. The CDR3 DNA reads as TGCGCCAGCAGCTTGGGGCTAGCCCTGGGAGAGACCCAGTACTTC. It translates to CASSLGLALGETQYF.

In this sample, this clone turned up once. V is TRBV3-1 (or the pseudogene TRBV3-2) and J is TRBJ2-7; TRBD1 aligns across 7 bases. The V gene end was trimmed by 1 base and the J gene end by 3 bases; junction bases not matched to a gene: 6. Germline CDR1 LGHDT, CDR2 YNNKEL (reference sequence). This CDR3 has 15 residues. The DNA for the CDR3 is TGTGCCAGCAGCCAAGGGGACAGCTCCTACTACGAGCAGTACTTC. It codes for CASSQGDSSYYEQYF.

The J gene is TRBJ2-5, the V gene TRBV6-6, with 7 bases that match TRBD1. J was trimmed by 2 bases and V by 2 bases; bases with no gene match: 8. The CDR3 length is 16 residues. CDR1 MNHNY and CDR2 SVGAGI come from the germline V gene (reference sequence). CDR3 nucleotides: TGTGCCAGCAGTTACGGGGGACAGACCCGTCAAGAGACCCAGTACTTC. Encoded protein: CASSYGGQTRQETQYF.

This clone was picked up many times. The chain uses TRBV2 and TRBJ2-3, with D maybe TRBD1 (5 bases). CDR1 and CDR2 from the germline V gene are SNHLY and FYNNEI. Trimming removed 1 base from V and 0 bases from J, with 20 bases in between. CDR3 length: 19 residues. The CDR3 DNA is TGTGCCAGCAGTGAAGGGGGTCGGACACAGACCCTTAGCACAGATACGCAGTATTTT. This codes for CASSEGGRTQTLSTDTQYF.

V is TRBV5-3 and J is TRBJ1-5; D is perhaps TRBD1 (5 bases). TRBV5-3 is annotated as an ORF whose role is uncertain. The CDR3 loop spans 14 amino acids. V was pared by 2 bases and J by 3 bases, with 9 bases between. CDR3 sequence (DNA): TGTGCCAGAAGCTTACAGGAGATCAATCAGCCCCAGCATTTT. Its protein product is CARSLQEINQPQHF.